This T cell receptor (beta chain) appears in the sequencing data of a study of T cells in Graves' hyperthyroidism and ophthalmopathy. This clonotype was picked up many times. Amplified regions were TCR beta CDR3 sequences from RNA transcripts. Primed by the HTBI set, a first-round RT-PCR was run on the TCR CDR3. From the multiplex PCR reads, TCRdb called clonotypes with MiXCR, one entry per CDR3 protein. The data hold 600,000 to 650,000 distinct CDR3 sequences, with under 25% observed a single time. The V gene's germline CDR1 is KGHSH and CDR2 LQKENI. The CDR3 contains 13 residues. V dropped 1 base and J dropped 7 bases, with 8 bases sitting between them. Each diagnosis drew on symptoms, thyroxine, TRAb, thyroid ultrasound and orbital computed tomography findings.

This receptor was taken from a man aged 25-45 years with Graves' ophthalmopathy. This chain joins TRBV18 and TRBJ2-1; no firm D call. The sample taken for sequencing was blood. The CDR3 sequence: CASSPRSRNEQFF. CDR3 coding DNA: TGTGCCAGCTCACCACGGAGCCGTAATGAGCAGTTCTTC. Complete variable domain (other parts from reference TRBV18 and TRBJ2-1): NAGVMQNPRHLVRRRGQEARLRCSPMKGHSHVYWYRQLPEEGLKFMVYLQKENIIDESGMPKERFSAEFPKEGPSILRIQQVVRGDSAAYFCASSPRSRNEQFFGPGTRLTVL.